The rows below give T cell receptor beta chains drawn from one sample of a study of T-cell reconstitution after alpha-beta-depleted transplantation in children. TCRdb called the PCR reads again in MiXCR, with one record for every CDR3 protein. The repertoire includes a few hundred thousand distinct CDR3 sequences, about an eighth of them detected once, and about 6% sits in the top ten. Source: PBMCs from the stem cell graft donor, taken from the stem cell graft. These receptor sequences come from a human donor who donated a stem cell graft to a child with combined immunodeficiency. Both conserved end residues are part of each CDR3. D genes are given only for firm matches. Clone size is given for some rows only: seen once, a few or many times, or a class if the clone is expanded.

v_call	j_call	clone_size	d_call	cdr3_nt	cdr3_aa
TRBV18	TRBJ2-1	few	TRBD1	TGTGCCAGCTCACAGCGGACAGGGGTCGATGAGCAGTTCTTC	CASSQRTGVDEQFF
TRBV3-1	TRBJ1-1	.	.	TGTGCCAGCAGCCCCCGAGGAGGGATTGAAGCTTTCTTT	CASSPRGGIEAFF
TRBV28	TRBJ2-1	.	TRBD2	TGTGCCAGCGAAGGAGCGGGAGAGGTGGAGGAGTTCTTC	CASEGAGEVEEFF
TRBV29-1	TRBJ2-1	many	.	TGCAGCGTTGAAGATCTAGGACAGCGCTACAATGAGCAGTTCTTC	CSVEDLGQRYNEQFF
TRBV20-1	TRBJ1-1	few	.	TGCAGTGCTAGAGGGGCCTTAGACACTGAAGCTTTCTTT	CSARGALDTEAFF
TRBV7-9	TRBJ2-6	few	.	TGTGCCAGCAGCTTAGGTGAGCGGATCTCTGGGGCCAACGTCCTGACTTTC	CASSLGERISGANVLTF
TRBV19	TRBJ2-3	few	.	TGTGCCAGTAGTAAGATACAGGGTTTATCAGATACGCAGTATTTT	CASSKIQGLSDTQYF
TRBV7-3	TRBJ1-2	many	TRBD1	TGTGCCAGCAGCTTAACCGGGACAGGGGATGGCTACACCTTC	CASSLTGTGDGYTF
TRBV9	TRBJ2-7	many	.	TGTGCCAGCAGCGTAGGTGGGAGCTCCTACGAGCAGTACTTC	CASSVGGSSYEQYF
TRBV6-2/TRBV6-3	TRBJ1-5	.	TRBD1	TGTTCGGCCGGACAGGTCAATCAGCCCCAGCATTTT	CSAGQVNQPQHF
TRBV7-8	TRBJ2-1	many	.	TGTGCCAGCAGCCCTTTGCCCCCCTACAATGAGCAGTTCTTC	CASSPLPPYNEQFF
TRBV5-1	TRBJ2-5	.	.	TGCGCCAGCAGCTTAGAGTGGTCGGGAGAGGAGGAGACCCAGTACTTC	CASSLEWSGEEETQYF
TRBV10-3	TRBJ2-2	.	.	TGTGCCATCAGTGAGTCCCATCGGGGGAACACCGGGGAGCTGTTTTTT	CAISESHRGNTGELFF
TRBV29-1	TRBJ2-2	few	TRBD2	TGCAGCGTTGGACGAAGGGGACTAGCGGGAAGGGGCACCGGGGAGCTGTTTTTT	CSVGRRGLAGRGTGELFF
TRBV20-1	TRBJ2-1	.	TRBD1	TGCAGTGCCGGTGGACCGGACAGGGGGGGGTTGAGGGAGCAGTTCTTC	CSAGGPDRGGLREQFF
TRBV10-2	TRBJ2-7	.	TRBD2	TGCGCCAGCACCGGGACTAAAAGCCCCTACGAGCAGTACTTC	CASTGTKSPYEQYF
TRBV2	TRBJ2-2	.	TRBD1	TGTGCCCTCAGTGGGGGGACAGGGGGCCCCCATCCGGACACCGGGGAGCTGTTTTTT	CALSGGTGGPHPDTGELFF
TRBV10-3	TRBJ2-5	many	.	TGTGCCATCCAGCTAGGCAGCCAAGAGACCCAGTACTTC	CAIQLGSQETQYF
TRBV11-1	TRBJ2-1	few	TRBD2	TGTGCCAGCAGCTCTTATAGGGGGACTAGCGGGGGCCTTACCTTCAATGAGCAGTTCTTC	CASSSYRGTSGGLTFNEQFF
TRBV12-3/TRBV12-4	TRBJ2-2	few	.	TGTGCCAGCAGTTTAGTGGGCGCAAGCACCGGGGAGCTGTTTTTT	CASSLVGASTGELFF
TRBV18	TRBJ2-5	.	TRBD2	TGTGCCAGCTCAGCTGCTTCTAGCGGTCAAGAGACCCAGTACTTC	CASSAASSGQETQYF
TRBV9	TRBJ2-7	many	.	TGTGCCAGCAGCGTGGGCGGAGACTCCTACGAGCAGTACTTC	CASSVGGDSYEQYF
TRBV29-1	TRBJ1-2	few	.	TGCAGCGTTGCTCATAGACAGGCTAGTGGGGGCTACACCTTC	CSVAHRQASGGYTF
TRBV20-1	TRBJ1-1	.	.	TGCAGTGCTAGAGATATGCGGGGAGAGACTGAAGCTTTCTTT	CSARDMRGETEAFF
TRBV12-3/TRBV12-4	TRBJ1-5	many	TRBD1	TGTGCCAGCAGCTTGGACAGGCGGTATCAGCCCCAGCATTTT	CASSLDRRYQPQHF
TRBV9	TRBJ2-3	many	TRBD2	TGTGCCAGCAGCCGTACGGGGGGAAGCGGAACAGATACGCAGTATTTT	CASSRTGGSGTDTQYF
TRBV20-1	TRBJ2-5	few	TRBD1	TGCAGTGCTCACAACAGGGGGCGTGGTCAAGAGACCCAGTACTTC	CSAHNRGRGQETQYF